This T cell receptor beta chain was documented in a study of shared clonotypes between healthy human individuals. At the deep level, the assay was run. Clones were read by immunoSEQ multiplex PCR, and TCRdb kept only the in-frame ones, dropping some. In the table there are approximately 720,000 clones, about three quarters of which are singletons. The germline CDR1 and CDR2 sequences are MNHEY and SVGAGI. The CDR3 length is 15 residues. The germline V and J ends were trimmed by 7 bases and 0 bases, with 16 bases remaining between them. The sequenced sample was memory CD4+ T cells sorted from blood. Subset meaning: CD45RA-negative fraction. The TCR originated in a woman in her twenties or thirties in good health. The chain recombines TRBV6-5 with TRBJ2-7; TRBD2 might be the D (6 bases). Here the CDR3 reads CASKPGLLGSYEQYF. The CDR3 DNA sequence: TGTGCCAGCAAACCGGGACTTCTAGGCTCCTACGAGCAGTACTTC.